The T cell receptor (beta chain) under discussion was sequenced for a study of blood T cell repertoires in COVID-19. Study context: Italy, Spain and the United States were the sources of the convalescent and acute COVID-19 samples. The cDNA or gDNA used as material had been derived from T cells, B-cell-depleted T cells, or PBMCs.

Authors' processing steps: Quantification of nucleated cells was approximated via reference gene primer amplification. Here immunoSEQ multiplex PCR was the method, and the copy in TCRdb shows in-frame clones only, minus some. V and J calls and clone size follow that table, whereas D and trimming were derived from the DNA. The top ten hold roughly two fifths of the sample, which has 140,000 to 150,000 clones, roughly 84% seen once. The CDR3 loop spans 15 amino acids. Germline loops: CDR1 SGHRS, CDR2 YFSETQ. Trimming took 2 bases from V and 2 from J, leaving 12 bases between them. The receptor's source is a human donor in a cohort sampled during active COVID-19. The rearrangement links TRBV5-1 to TRBJ2-3; possible D gene TRBD2, 5 bases. Sequenced sample: peripheral blood. CDR3 protein: CASSLGGLDTDTQYF. In DNA, the CDR3 is TGCGCCAGCAGCTTAGGCGGGTTAGACACAGATACGCAGTATTTT.